This TCR beta chain was observed in a study of blood T cell repertoires in COVID-19. Across the whole study: Sites in the United States, Italy and Spain provided acute and convalescent COVID-19 samples. T cells, B-cell-depleted T cells, or PBMCs provided the cDNA or gDNA that served as material.

Per the study methods: Reference gene primer amplification gave estimated nucleated cell counts. Data came from immunoSEQ multiplex PCR; TCRdb stores just in-frame clones and leaves some out. D and trimming were read from the DNA, whereas the V and J calls and clone size are those reported in that table. The sample gives about 140,000 clones, about 80% of which show up once; over 5% is in the top ten. V lost 3 bases and J lost 2; bases outside the gene matches: 4. This CDR3 spans 16 amino acids. Per the germline V gene, CDR1 is LGHNA and CDR2 is YSLEER. The TCR was taken from a human donor in a cohort sampled during active COVID-19. The chain carries TRBV4-3 and TRBJ1-6; 7 positions agree with TRBD1. The sample comprised peripheral blood. Here the CDR3 DNA reads TGCGCCAGCAGCCAGGACGACAGGGCCTATAATTCACCCCTCCACTTT. The encoded protein is CASSQDDRAYNSPLHF.